This T cell receptor beta chain emerged from a study of cytomegalovirus exposure and HLA in healthy donors. Study conclusions and caveats: Analysis was carried out at a later point, and it linked a missense DCLRE1C variant to TCR beta V- and J-gene trimming. An analysis that was carried out later associated 15,000 to 20,000 TCR beta sequences with HLA alleles at 0.05 false discovery rate. Presence/absence analyses took donor sequencing depth as roughly uniform.

PCR was performed using 60 Vbeta and 13 Jbeta primers. Under the authors' procedure: Among the unique TCR beta chains that a later analysis counted, about 81 million in all, about 12 million were shared. Sequencing was performed with immunoSEQ multiplex PCR; in TCRdb, only in-frame clones are kept and a portion is missing. For V, J and clone size, that table is used; D and trimming come from the DNA. In the table there are about 160,000 clones, around 74% of which are singletons. Regarding this clone: No antigen is known for it.

The sequence was obtained from a female donor in good health and CMV-seronegative. The sample taken for sequencing was PBMCs.

The CDR3 loop is CASSRLAGGYNEQFF. In DNA form, the CDR3 reads TGTGCCAGCAGCCGACTAGCGGGGGGATACAATGAGCAGTTCTTC. The rearrangement joins TRBV14 to TRBJ2-1; 13 positions match TRBD2. The CDR3 covers 15 residues. Germline CDR1 and CDR2: SGHDN and FVKESK. The V and J ends lost 4 bases and 4 bases, in that order; junction bases with no gene match: 1. Looking up the rest from reference TRBV14 and TRBJ2-1 gives the full variable domain: EAGVTQFPSHSVIEKGQTVTLRCDPISGHDNLYWYRRVMGKEIKFLLHFVKESKQDESGMPNNRFLAERTGGTYSTLKVQPAELEDSGVYFCASSRLAGGYNEQFFGPGTRLTVL.